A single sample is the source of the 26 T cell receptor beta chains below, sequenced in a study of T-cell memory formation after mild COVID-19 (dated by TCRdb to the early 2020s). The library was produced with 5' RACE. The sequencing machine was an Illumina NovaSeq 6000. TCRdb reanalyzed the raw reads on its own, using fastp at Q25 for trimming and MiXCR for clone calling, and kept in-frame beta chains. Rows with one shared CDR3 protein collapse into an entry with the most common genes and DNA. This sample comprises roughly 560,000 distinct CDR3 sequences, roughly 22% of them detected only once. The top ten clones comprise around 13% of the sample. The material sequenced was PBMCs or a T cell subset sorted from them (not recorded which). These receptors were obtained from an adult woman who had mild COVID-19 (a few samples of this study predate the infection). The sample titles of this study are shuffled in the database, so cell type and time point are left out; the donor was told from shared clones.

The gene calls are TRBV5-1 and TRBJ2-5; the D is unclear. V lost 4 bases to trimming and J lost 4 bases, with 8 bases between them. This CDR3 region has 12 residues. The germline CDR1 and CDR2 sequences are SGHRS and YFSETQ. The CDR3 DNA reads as TGCGCCAGCAGCATCCCTTCAGAGACCCAGTACTTC. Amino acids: CASSIPSETQYF.

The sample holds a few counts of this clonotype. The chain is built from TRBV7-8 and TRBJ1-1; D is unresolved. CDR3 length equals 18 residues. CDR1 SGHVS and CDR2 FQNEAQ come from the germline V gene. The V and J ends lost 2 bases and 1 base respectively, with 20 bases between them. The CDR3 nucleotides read TGTGCCAGCAGCTTACTTGGGCAGACCACCCTTTCGAACACTGAAGCTTTCTTT. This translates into CASSLLGQTTLSNTEAFF.

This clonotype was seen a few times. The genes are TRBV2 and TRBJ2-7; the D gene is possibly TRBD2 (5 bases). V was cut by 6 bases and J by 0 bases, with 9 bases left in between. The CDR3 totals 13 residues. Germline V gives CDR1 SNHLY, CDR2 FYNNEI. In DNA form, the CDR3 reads TGTGCCAGCAGATTGAGGGTCTCCTACGAGCAGTACTTC. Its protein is CASRLRVSYEQYF.

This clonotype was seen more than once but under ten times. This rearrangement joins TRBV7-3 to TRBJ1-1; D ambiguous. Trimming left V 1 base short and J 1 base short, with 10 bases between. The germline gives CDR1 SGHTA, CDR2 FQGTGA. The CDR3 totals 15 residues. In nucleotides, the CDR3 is TGTGCCAGCAGCTTAAAGAGGGCCCCGAACACTGAAGCTTTCTTT. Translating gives CASSLKRAPNTEAFF.

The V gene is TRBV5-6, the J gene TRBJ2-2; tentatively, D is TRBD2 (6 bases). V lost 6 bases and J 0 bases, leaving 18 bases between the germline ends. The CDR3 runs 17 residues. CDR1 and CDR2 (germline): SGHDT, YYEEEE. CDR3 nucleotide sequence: TGTGCCAGCACCTGGTACCCTCTAGCGTCGAACACCGGGGAGCTGTTTTTT. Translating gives CASTWYPLASNTGELFF.

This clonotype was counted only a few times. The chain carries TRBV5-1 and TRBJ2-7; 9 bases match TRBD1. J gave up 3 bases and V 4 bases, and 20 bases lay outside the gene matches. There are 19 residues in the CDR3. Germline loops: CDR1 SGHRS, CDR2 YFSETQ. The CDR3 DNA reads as TGCGCCAGCAGCCCGGGTCGGACAGGGGATCTATACCTCATCTACGAGCAGTACTTC. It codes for CASSPGRTGDLYLIYEQYF.

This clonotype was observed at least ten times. The CDR3 coding sequence is TGTGCCAGCAGCTTGATTTTCGGCGCGAACACTGAAGCTTTCTTT. This sequence encodes CASSLIFGANTEAFF. The genes are TRBV7-9 and TRBJ1-1; D is unclear. Germline values: CDR1 SEHNR, CDR2 FQNEAQ (reference sequence). The germline V and J ends were trimmed by 3 bases and 1 base, with 12 bases remaining between them. The CDR3 runs to 15 residues.

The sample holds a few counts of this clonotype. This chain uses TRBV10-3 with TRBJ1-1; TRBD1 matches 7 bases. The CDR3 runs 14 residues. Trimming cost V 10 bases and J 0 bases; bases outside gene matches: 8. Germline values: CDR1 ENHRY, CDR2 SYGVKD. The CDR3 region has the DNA TGTGCCAGCGCCGGGACAGACATGAACACTGAAGCTTTCTTT. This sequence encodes CASAGTDMNTEAFF.

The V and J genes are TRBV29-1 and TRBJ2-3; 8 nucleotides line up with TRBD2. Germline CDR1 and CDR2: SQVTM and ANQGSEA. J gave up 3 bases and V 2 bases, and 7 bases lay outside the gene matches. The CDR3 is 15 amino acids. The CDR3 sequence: CSVERPQRETDTQYF. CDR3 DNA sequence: TGCAGCGTTGAAAGGCCACAGCGGGAGACAGATACGCAGTATTTT.

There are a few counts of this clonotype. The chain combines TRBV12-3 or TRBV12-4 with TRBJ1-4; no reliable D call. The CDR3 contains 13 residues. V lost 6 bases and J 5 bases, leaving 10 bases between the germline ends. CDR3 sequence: CASSWTGNEKLFF. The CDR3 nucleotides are TGTGCCAGCAGCTGGACCGGGAATGAAAAACTGTTTTTT.

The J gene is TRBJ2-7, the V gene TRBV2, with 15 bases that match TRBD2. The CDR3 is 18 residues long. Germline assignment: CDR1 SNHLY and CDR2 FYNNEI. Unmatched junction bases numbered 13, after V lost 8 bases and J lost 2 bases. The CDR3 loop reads CASLTLGLAGGLPYEQYF. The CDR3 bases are TGTGCCAGCCTTACCTTGGGACTAGCGGGAGGCCTGCCCTACGAGCAGTACTTC.

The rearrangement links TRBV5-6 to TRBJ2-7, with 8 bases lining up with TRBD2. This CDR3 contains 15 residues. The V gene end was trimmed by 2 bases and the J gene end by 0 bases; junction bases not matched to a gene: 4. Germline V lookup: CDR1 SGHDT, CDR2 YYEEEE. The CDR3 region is CASSLRGRYSYEQYF. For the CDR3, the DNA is TGTGCCAGCAGCTTACGCGGGAGGTACTCCTACGAGCAGTACTTC.

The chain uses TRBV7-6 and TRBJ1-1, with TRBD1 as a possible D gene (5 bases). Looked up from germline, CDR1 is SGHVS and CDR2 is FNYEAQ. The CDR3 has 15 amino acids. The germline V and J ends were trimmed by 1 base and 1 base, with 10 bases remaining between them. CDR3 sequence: CASSLEGVPNTEAFF. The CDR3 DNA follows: TGTGCCAGCAGCTTAGAAGGGGTACCGAACACTGAAGCTTTCTTT.

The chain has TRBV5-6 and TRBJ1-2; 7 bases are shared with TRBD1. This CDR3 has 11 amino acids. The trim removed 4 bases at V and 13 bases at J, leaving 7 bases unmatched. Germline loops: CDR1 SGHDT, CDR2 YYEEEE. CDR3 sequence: CASSAATGFTF. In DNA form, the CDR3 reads TGTGCCAGCAGCGCGGCGACAGGGTTCACCTTC.

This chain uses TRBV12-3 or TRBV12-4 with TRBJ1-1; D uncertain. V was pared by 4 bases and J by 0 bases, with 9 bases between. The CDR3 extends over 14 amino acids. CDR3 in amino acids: CASSWNGMNTEAFF. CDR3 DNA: TGTGCCAGCAGTTGGAACGGGATGAACACTGAAGCTTTCTTT.

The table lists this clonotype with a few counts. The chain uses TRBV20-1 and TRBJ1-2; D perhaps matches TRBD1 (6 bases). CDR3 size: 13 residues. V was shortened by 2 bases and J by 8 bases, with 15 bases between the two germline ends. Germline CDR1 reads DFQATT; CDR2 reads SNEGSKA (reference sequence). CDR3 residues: CSARNARGGGYTF. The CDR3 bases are TGCAGTGCTAGAAACGCCCGCGGGGGCGGCTACACCTTC.

The CDR3 bases are TGTGCCAGCTCACGAACCCGGGGACAGGGCCCCTACGAGCAGTACTTC. It is translated as CASSRTRGQGPYEQYF. V is TRBV18 and J is TRBJ2-7, with 9 positions matching TRBD1. Trimming removed 4 bases from V and 2 bases from J; junction bases left unmatched: 9. The CDR3 runs 16 residues. CDR1 and CDR2 from the germline V gene are KGHSH and LQKENI.

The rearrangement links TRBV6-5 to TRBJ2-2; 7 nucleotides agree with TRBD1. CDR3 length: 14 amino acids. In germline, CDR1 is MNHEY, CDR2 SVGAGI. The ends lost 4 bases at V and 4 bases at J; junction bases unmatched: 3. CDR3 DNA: TGTGCCAGCAGTTCCGGGACAGTCACCGGGGAGCTGTTTTTT. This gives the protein CASSSGTVTGELFF.

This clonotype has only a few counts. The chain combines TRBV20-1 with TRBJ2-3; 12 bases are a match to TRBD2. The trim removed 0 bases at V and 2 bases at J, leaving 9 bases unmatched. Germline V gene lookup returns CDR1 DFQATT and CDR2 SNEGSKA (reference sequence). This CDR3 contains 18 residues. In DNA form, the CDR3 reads TGCAGTGCTAGAGATCGCGCGGGACTAGCGGGCCCCACAGATACGCAGTATTTT. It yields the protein CSARDRAGLAGPTDTQYF.

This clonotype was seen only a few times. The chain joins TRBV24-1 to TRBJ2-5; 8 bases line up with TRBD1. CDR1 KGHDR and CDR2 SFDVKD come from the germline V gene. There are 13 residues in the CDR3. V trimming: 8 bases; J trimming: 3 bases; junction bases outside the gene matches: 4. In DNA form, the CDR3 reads TGTGCCACCAACCCGACAGGGGAAGAGACCCAGTACTTC. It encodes CATNPTGEETQYF.

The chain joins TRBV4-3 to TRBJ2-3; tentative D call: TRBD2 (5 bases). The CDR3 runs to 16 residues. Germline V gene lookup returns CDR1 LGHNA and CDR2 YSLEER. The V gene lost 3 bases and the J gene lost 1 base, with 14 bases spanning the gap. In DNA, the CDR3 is TGCGCCAGCAGCCACCGAGGGATGCCCGGCACAGATACGCAGTATTTT. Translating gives CASSHRGMPGTDTQYF.

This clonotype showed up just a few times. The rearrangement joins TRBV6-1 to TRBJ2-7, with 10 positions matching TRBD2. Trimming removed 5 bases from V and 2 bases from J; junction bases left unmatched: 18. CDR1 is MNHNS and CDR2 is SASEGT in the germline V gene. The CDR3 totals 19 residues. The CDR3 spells CASSRAPSSGGVSAYEQYF. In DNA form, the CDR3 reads TGTGCCAGCAGTCGGGCTCCTTCTAGCGGGGGAGTATCAGCCTACGAGCAGTACTTC.

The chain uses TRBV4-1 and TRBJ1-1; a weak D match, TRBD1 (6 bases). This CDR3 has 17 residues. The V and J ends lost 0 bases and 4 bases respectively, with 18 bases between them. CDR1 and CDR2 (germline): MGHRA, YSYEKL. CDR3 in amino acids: CASSQDPGTGLFTEAFF. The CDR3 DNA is TGCGCCAGCAGCCAAGATCCGGGTACAGGGCTCTTCACTGAAGCTTTCTTT.

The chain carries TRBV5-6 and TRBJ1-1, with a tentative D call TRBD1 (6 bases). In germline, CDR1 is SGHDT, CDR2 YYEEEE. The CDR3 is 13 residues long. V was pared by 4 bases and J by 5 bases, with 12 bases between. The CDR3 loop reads CASSVDRSTEAFF. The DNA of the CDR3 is TGTGCCAGCAGCGTTGACAGGAGTACTGAAGCTTTCTTT.

CDR3: CASSLQGRTDTQYF. CDR3 coding DNA: TGTGCCAGCAGCCTACAGGGCCGCACAGATACGCAGTATTTT. This chain connects TRBV28 to TRBJ2-3, with a tentative D call TRBD1 (6 bases). CDR3 length: 14 amino acids. Germline CDR1 MDHEN, CDR2 SYDVKM. Deletions cut 6 bases from V and 1 base from J, with 11 bases between.

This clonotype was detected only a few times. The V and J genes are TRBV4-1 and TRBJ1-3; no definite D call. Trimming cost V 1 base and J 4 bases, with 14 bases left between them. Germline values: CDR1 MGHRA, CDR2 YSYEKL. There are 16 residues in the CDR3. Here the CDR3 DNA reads TGCGCCAGCAGCCAAGGTTTCCGGCAGGACGGAAACACCATATATTTT. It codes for CASSQGFRQDGNTIYF.